What follows describes a single TCR beta chain. Its antigen remains unidentified. The V gene's germline CDR1 is MNHEY and CDR2 SVGEGT. V was cut by 4 bases and J by 0 bases, with 12 bases left in between. The CDR3 loop spans 15 amino acids. The data derive from a study of T cell responses to AZD1222 COVID-19 vaccine. Study as a whole: Second doses were pooled across both intervals (about 4 or about 12 weeks).

Whole-study results and caveats: Reportedly, nearly half the spike-specific TCRs target unmutated variant regions. Spike-specific TCRs gained breadth and depth after people received two AZD1222 doses. There were mostly white British donors and more females than males, and clonal diversity was possibly underestimated.

Only in-frame clones appear in the TCRdb table, and some are missing; sequencing was by immunoSEQ multiplex PCR. The data show 77,000 or so clones, approximately 90% seen once. The sequence was collected from an adult in good health. The material was peripheral blood, obtained on day 0 of AZD1222 vaccination. The gene calls are TRBV6-2 or TRBV6-3 and TRBJ1-2, with D unresolved. Written as DNA, the CDR3 is TGTGCCAGCAGTTCTCAGGCCCAGGCTAACTATGGCTACACCTTC. Translation gives CASSSQAQANYGYTF.